The entry that follows covers one T cell receptor (beta chain) sequence. Its target is not known. Time point denoted: cycle 4 day 1 (C4D1), after five to seven weeks of nivolumab. Autologous stem cell transplantation was followed by relapse in every patient, and brentuximab vedotin exposure varied. Patients' outcomes at their best amounted to complete response, partial response or progressive disease. These data come from a study of PD-1 blockade in classical Hodgkin lymphoma. Generated by immunoSEQ multiplex PCR, the TCRdb table keeps only in-frame clones and is missing some. This table holds tens of thousands of clones, approximately 92% found once. Findings and limits, study-wide: Diversity similar to that of newly diagnosed patients was seen at baseline in complete responders.

Trimming stripped 5 bases from V and 7 bases from J, with 6 bases between. The CDR3 sequence is 11 residues long. The germline V gene has CDR1 SGHVS and CDR2 FQNEAQ. The sequence came from a human donor with classical Hodgkin lymphoma. The chain carries TRBV7-8 and TRBJ2-1; tentatively, D is TRBD1 (6 bases). The sample here was peripheral blood mononuclear cells (PBMCs), taken before the fourth cycle of nivolumab. CDR3 loop: CASSRGNEQFF. CDR3 in DNA: TGTGCCAGCAGCAGGGGGAATGAGCAGTTCTTC.